This T cell receptor beta chain stems from a study of T cells in Graves' hyperthyroidism and ophthalmopathy. Overall study findings and caveats: Using 13 V-J features, a model discriminated ophthalmopathy from stable hyperthyroidism.

This clonotype was found a few times. The antigen is undetermined. V was cut by 0 bases and J by 3 bases, with 21 bases left in between. Germline V lookup: CDR1 SGHKS, CDR2 YYEKEE (reference sequence). This CDR3 is built from 18 residues. The diagnoses drew upon clinical symptoms, serum thyroxine and TRAb, thyroid ultrasound and orbital computed tomography. Amplification of TCR beta CDR3 regions was performed using RNA transcripts as template. Researchers ran a first-round RT-PCR on the TCR CDR3 using the HTBI primer set. MiXCR was run by TCRdb on the multiplex PCR reads, yielding one entry per CDR3 protein. The data hold more than 550,000 distinct CDR3 sequences, with roughly 17% observed a single time.

The chain uses TRBV5-5 and TRBJ1-1; a possible D gene is TRBD1 (6 bases). The receptor was isolated from a man between 50 and 59 years old with Graves' hyperthyroidism. Input material: blood. The CDR3 bases are TGTGCCAGCAGCTTGGATTTTGTCGGGGGGCGTCGGGACACTGAAGCTTTCTTT. As protein: CASSLDFVGGRRDTEAFF.